This passage covers 23 T cell receptor beta chains from one sample sequenced in a study of blood T cell repertoires in COVID-19. This table comes from immunoSEQ multiplex PCR, and its TCRdb copy is limited to in-frame clones, with some not included. The sample has tens of thousands of clones, 60% to 80% seen once. Sequencing used peripheral blood. These receptors were taken from a man aged 70 or older with COVID-19, enrolled during active disease.

The chain combines TRBV29-1 with TRBJ2-5, with TRBD2 identical over 14 bases. Germline V gene lookup returns CDR1 SQVTM and CDR2 ANQGSEA. This CDR3 is 17 amino acids long. With 8 bases clipped from V and 4 bases from J, the junction kept 15 bases outside the gene matches. The CDR3 here is CSLAGTSGSVLIETQYF. For the CDR3, the DNA is TGCAGCCTTGCCGGGACTAGCGGGAGTGTGTTGATAGAGACCCAGTACTTC.

This chain links TRBV6-4 with TRBJ1-2, with 7 bases fitting TRBD1. The germline V gene encodes CDR1 MRHNA and CDR2 SNTAGT. The V and J ends lost 0 bases and 6 bases, in that order; junction bases with no gene match: 7. This CDR3 is 15 amino acids long. The CDR3 is CASSDSRGRLHGYTF. In nucleotides, the CDR3 is TGTGCCAGCAGTGACTCTAGGGGGCGCTTGCATGGCTACACCTTC.

This clone was picked up a small number of times. J is TRBJ2-5 and V is TRBV7-8, with unresolved D. The CDR3 sequence is 15 residues long. The V gene lost 7 bases and the J gene lost 1 base, with 16 bases spanning the gap. The germline CDR1 and CDR2 sequences are SGHVS and FQNEAQ. The CDR3 DNA follows: TGTGCCAGCACCCCATATGGTGCTACCCAAGAGACCCAGTACTTC. Translating gives CASTPYGATQETQYF.

This clone was counted only a few times. The chain links TRBV2 to TRBJ2-3, with a possible D match to TRBD2 (6 bases). The germline V gene has CDR1 SNHLY and CDR2 FYNNEI. CDR3 length: 14 residues. V lost 4 bases, J lost 0 bases, and 8 bases lay in between. This CDR3 is CASSATSSTDTQYF. For the CDR3, the DNA is TGTGCCAGCAGTGCAACTAGCAGCACAGATACGCAGTATTTT.

This clone was seen a few times. V usage is TRBV7-8 and J usage is TRBJ1-4, with a tentative D call TRBD1 (5 bases). Trimming stripped 3 bases from V and 5 bases from J, with 19 bases between. This CDR3 is 17 amino acids long. The V gene's germline CDR1 is SGHVS and CDR2 FQNEAQ. The CDR3 is CASSLRRAGRINEKLFF. CDR3 DNA sequence: TGTGCCAGCAGCTTGCGTAGGGCGGGGCGTATAAATGAAAAACTGTTTTTT.

In this sample, this clone is medium-sized. This chain uses TRBV28 with TRBJ1-2, with 8 bases aligning to TRBD1. There are 16 residues in the CDR3. Trimming cost V 6 bases and J 8 bases; bases outside gene matches: 17. Germline V gives CDR1 MDHEN, CDR2 SYDVKM. The CDR3 here is CASSKGGTGSLVGYTF. The CDR3 DNA is TGTGCCAGCAGCAAGGGGGGGACAGGAAGTCTAGTGGGCTACACCTTC.

This chain uses TRBV2 with TRBJ2-2; tentatively, D is TRBD2 (5 bases). The CDR3 has 14 amino acids. The V end lost 9 bases, the J end lost 5 bases, and 16 bases lay between the germline ends. From germline, CDR1 is SNHLY and CDR2 FYNNEI. The CDR3 reads CASLPRDYTGELFF. In nucleotides, the CDR3 is TGTGCCAGTCTCCCACGGGATTATACCGGGGAGCTGTTTTTT.

J is TRBJ2-7 and V is TRBV28, with 11 bases fitting TRBD2. Germline assignment: CDR1 MDHEN and CDR2 SYDVKM. V lost 8 bases, J lost 5 bases, and 8 bases stayed unmatched. The CDR3 runs to 14 residues. CDR3 in amino acids: CASFTSGRSHEQYF. The CDR3 bases are TGTGCCAGCTTTACTAGCGGGAGATCCCACGAGCAGTACTTC.

J is TRBJ2-5 and V is TRBV28; a weak D match, TRBD2 (5 bases). Germline assignment: CDR1 MDHEN and CDR2 SYDVKM. The CDR3 covers 19 residues. The ends were cut back, 2 bases at V and 2 bases at J, with 24 bases in the middle. The CDR3 DNA sequence: TGTGCCAGCAGTTTAGGTTTTCTGGGGAGAGGCGTTGATCAAGAGACCCAGTACTTC. Its protein is CASSLGFLGRGVDQETQYF.

This clone was counted only a few times. The rearrangement uses TRBV7-3 and TRBJ2-2, with no clear D. This CDR3 has 13 residues. Trimming stripped 5 bases from V and 3 bases from J, with 7 bases between. The germline V gene has CDR1 SGHTA and CDR2 FQGTGA. The CDR3 bases are TGTGCCAGCAGCCCAATCCACACCGGGGAGCTGTTTTTT. This codes for CASSPIHTGELFF.

In nucleotides, the CDR3 is TGTGCCAGCTCTCCCGGAATAGCGGACACATACGAGCAGTACTTC. Translating it yields CASSPGIADTYEQYF. The V gene is TRBV18, the J gene TRBJ2-7; D may be TRBD2 (6 bases). Trimming shortened V by 6 bases and J by 4 bases, and 19 bases separated the two germline ends. Per germline, CDR1 KGHSH and CDR2 LQKENI. The CDR3 consists of 15 residues.

The rearrangement links TRBV6-4 to TRBJ2-3, with 8 nucleotides matching TRBD2. The germline gives CDR1 MRHNA, CDR2 SNTAGT. The CDR3 spans 18 residues. V lost 7 bases to trimming and J lost 3 bases; unmatched junction nucleotides: 18. For the CDR3, the DNA is TGTGCCAGCACCGGCTCGAAGCGGGAGAGTTTTGTGACAGATACGCAGTATTTT. Its protein product is CASTGSKRESFVTDTQYF.

V and J are TRBV5-1 and TRBJ2-2; possible D gene TRBD1, 6 bases. Looked up from germline, CDR1 is SGHRS and CDR2 is YFSETQ. The V gene lost 7 bases and the J gene lost 7 bases, with 17 bases spanning the gap. The CDR3 extends over 14 amino acids. The CDR3 coding sequence is TGCGCCAGCCGGGTAACAGGGTCTGACGGGGAGCTGTTTTTT. It codes for CASRVTGSDGELFF.

V is TRBV7-8 and J is TRBJ2-3; tentatively, D is TRBD1 (6 bases). The CDR3 runs to 15 residues. The V end was cut by 1 base, the J end by 1 base, with 9 bases between. Germline CDR1 is SGHVS and CDR2 is FQNEAQ. In DNA, the CDR3 is TGTGCCAGCAGCTTAGACAGGGTTCGCACAGATACGCAGTATTTT. Translated, it gives CASSLDRVRTDTQYF. The entire variable domain, with the rest obtained from reference TRBV7-8 and TRBJ2-3, is as follows: GAGVSQSPRYKVAKRGQDVALRCDPISGHVSLFWYQQALGQGPEFLTYFQNEAQLDKSGLPSDRFFAERPEGSVSTLKIQRTQQEDSAVYLCASSLDRVRTDTQYFGPGTRLTVL.

This clone was counted only a few times. The chain links TRBV27 to TRBJ2-7; D ambiguous. The length of the CDR3 is 13 residues. Trimming took 2 bases from V and 3 from J, leaving 8 bases between them. Germline values: CDR1 MNHEY, CDR2 SMNVEV (reference sequence). Written as DNA, the CDR3 is TGTGCCAGCAGTTTAAAACGGAGCTACGAGCAGTACTTC. Its translation: CASSLKRSYEQYF.

The CDR3 loop reads CASSRSSGNTIYF. CDR3 DNA sequence: TGTGCCAGCAGTCGGAGCTCTGGAAACACCATATATTTT. The chain combines TRBV28 with TRBJ1-3; D is unresolved. The CDR3 consists of 13 residues. Trimming took 5 bases from V and 0 from J, leaving 5 bases between them. Germline CDR1 is MDHEN and CDR2 is SYDVKM.

A few counts support this clone. The chain is built from TRBV28 and TRBJ2-7; D is unclear. The germline CDR1 and CDR2 sequences are MDHEN and SYDVKM. The length of the CDR3 is 18 residues. Trimming pared 3 bases from V and 6 bases from J, leaving 27 bases between. CDR3 residues: CASSFYGFRVRGVGEQYF. DNA of the CDR3: TGTGCCAGCAGTTTTTACGGGTTTAGAGTGAGAGGCGTAGGCGAGCAGTACTTC.

The genes are TRBV6-4 and TRBJ1-2, with 7 bases identical to TRBD1. In germline, CDR1 is MRHNA, CDR2 SNTAGT. The V and J ends lost 5 bases and 8 bases, in that order; junction bases with no gene match: 14. This CDR3 spans 15 amino acids. CDR3 in DNA: TGTGCCAGCAGTCCAAGGGACAGCTACCCTTCGGGCTACACCTTC. Residues: CASSPRDSYPSGYTF.

The V and J genes are TRBV18 and TRBJ2-2; D is undetermined. CDR3 length: 14 residues. Trimming stripped 3 bases from V and 4 bases from J, with 9 bases between. The germline CDR1 and CDR2 sequences are KGHSH and LQKENI. Here the CDR3 reads CASSPYPTTGELFF. CDR3 bases: TGTGCCAGCTCACCGTACCCTACCACCGGGGAGCTGTTTTTT.

The rearrangement joins TRBV5-1 to TRBJ2-3, with D unresolved. This CDR3 has 13 amino acids. Germline values: CDR1 SGHRS, CDR2 YFSETQ. V was pared by 4 bases and J by 2 bases, with 8 bases between. CDR3 protein: CASSPDNTDTQYF. The CDR3 nucleotides read TGCGCCAGCAGCCCCGACAACACAGATACGCAGTATTTT.

CDR3 sequence reads: CASSPDSSNYGYTF. The CDR3 region has the DNA TGCGCCAGCAGCCCGGACAGTTCAAACTATGGCTACACCTTC. The V and J genes are TRBV5-1 and TRBJ1-2, with D perhaps matching TRBD1 (6 bases). CDR1 and CDR2 from the germline V gene are SGHRS and YFSETQ. The CDR3 is 14 residues long. V was shortened by 4 bases and J by 2 bases, with 12 bases between the two germline ends.

The chain combines TRBV13 with TRBJ2-7; weak D call: TRBD2 (6 bases). The germline V gene encodes CDR1 PRHDT and CDR2 FYEKMQ (reference sequence). V was clipped by 1 base and J by 8 bases, with 18 bases between them. The CDR3 covers 15 residues. As DNA, the CDR3 is TGTGCCAGCAGCTTAGATCTTAGCGGCCCCTCCCAGCAGTACTTC. It encodes CASSLDLSGPSQQYF.

This chain uses TRBV4-2 with TRBJ2-1; TRBD2 matches at 8 bases. This CDR3 has 15 residues. With 0 bases clipped from V and 8 bases from J, the junction kept 6 bases outside the gene matches. The germline CDR1 and CDR2 sequences are LGHNA and YNFKEQ. CDR3 protein: CASSQDSAGGYEQFF. CDR3 in DNA: TGTGCCAGCAGCCAAGATTCCGCGGGAGGCTATGAGCAGTTCTTC.